The rows below give T cell receptor beta chains drawn from one sample of a study of control samples from healthy donors and cancer patients. This table comes from immunoSEQ multiplex PCR, and its TCRdb copy is limited to in-frame clones, with some not included. The table has more than 85,000 clones, 90% seen once. What was sequenced was blood. The source is a human donor in good health. The donor label of this sample is uncertain. The CDR3 runs from the conserved cysteine through the conserved F or W. D genes are given only for firm matches. Size is omitted from some rows. Given values are once, few, many or a class for expanded clones.

d_call: TRBD1
j_call: TRBJ1-3
clone_size: once
v_call: TRBV18
cdr3_nt: TGTGCCAGCTCAAAGGACAGGGGGCTCTCTGGAAACACCATATATTTT
cdr3_aa: CASSKDRGLSGNTIYF

d_call: .
j_call: TRBJ2-1
clone_size: .
v_call: TRBV11-2
cdr3_nt: TGTGCCAGCAGCTCGGGGGTAGCGGCTAACTACAATGAGCAGTTCTTC
cdr3_aa: CASSSGVAANYNEQFF

d_call: .
j_call: TRBJ1-2
clone_size: .
v_call: TRBV4-1
cdr3_nt: TGCGCCAGCAGCCAAGTGGGGTATGGCTACACCTTC
cdr3_aa: CASSQVGYGYTF

d_call: .
j_call: TRBJ2-1
clone_size: .
v_call: TRBV24-1
cdr3_nt: TGTGCCACCAGTGATTTGGGCGGCAATGAGCAGTTCTTC
cdr3_aa: CATSDLGGNEQFF

d_call: .
j_call: TRBJ1-4
clone_size: once
v_call: TRBV28
cdr3_nt: TGTGCCAGCAGTTCGCGGACCGGACAGAATGAAAAACTGTTTTTT
cdr3_aa: CASSSRTGQNEKLFF

d_call: .
j_call: TRBJ1-3
clone_size: .
v_call: TRBV13
cdr3_nt: TGTGCCAGCAGCGAGAGGCACTCTGGAAACACCATATATTTT
cdr3_aa: CASSERHSGNTIYF

d_call: .
j_call: TRBJ1-1
clone_size: .
v_call: TRBV6-5
cdr3_nt: TGTGCCAGCCAAATGGTCCTTCGCACTGAAGCTTTCTTT
cdr3_aa: CASQMVLRTEAFF

d_call: .
j_call: TRBJ1-4
clone_size: .
v_call: TRBV10-3
cdr3_nt: TGTGCCATCAGTGAGTCGAAGGGCAATGAGGGAAAACTGTTTTTT
cdr3_aa: CAISESKGNEGKLFF

d_call: TRBD2
j_call: TRBJ2-3
clone_size: .
v_call: TRBV2
cdr3_nt: TGTGCCAGCCGGGCGGGGGGGAGGAGGGATACGCAGTATTTT
cdr3_aa: CASRAGGRRDTQYF

d_call: .
j_call: TRBJ2-3
clone_size: once
v_call: TRBV7-8
cdr3_nt: TGTGCCAGCAGCTTAGCTTGGGGCACAGATACGCAGTATTTT
cdr3_aa: CASSLAWGTDTQYF

d_call: .
j_call: TRBJ1-1
clone_size: .
v_call: TRBV19
cdr3_nt: TGTGCCAGTAGTATAGCTGGCAGGGGCATGAACACTGAAGCTTTCTTT
cdr3_aa: CASSIAGRGMNTEAFF

d_call: .
j_call: TRBJ2-4
clone_size: .
v_call: TRBV7-8
cdr3_nt: TGTGCCAGCAGCTTAGGTTATCAGGGAGAGGGTCGAAACATTCAGTACTTC
cdr3_aa: CASSLGYQGEGRNIQYF

d_call: .
j_call: TRBJ2-1
clone_size: .
v_call: TRBV11-2
cdr3_nt: TGTGCCAGCAGCTTTGGGGGGTTAACTTACAATGAGCAGTTCTTC
cdr3_aa: CASSFGGLTYNEQFF

d_call: .
j_call: TRBJ1-4
clone_size: .
v_call: TRBV28
cdr3_nt: TGTGCCAGCAGTCTTAGGACAGTGGGTGAAAAACTGTTTTTT
cdr3_aa: CASSLRTVGEKLFF

d_call: .
j_call: TRBJ1-1
clone_size: .
v_call: TRBV18
cdr3_nt: TGTGCCAGCTCACCCGGCGGACACCAGAACACTGAAGCTTTCTTT
cdr3_aa: CASSPGGHQNTEAFF

d_call: TRBD1
j_call: TRBJ1-1
clone_size: .
v_call: TRBV25-1
cdr3_nt: TGTGCCAGCAGCCCGGGACAGGGGGCCACTGAAGCTTTCTTT
cdr3_aa: CASSPGQGATEAFF

d_call: .
j_call: TRBJ1-5
clone_size: .
v_call: TRBV30
cdr3_nt: TGTGCCTGGAGTGAAGAAAATCAGCCCCAGCATTTT
cdr3_aa: CAWSEENQPQHF

d_call: .
j_call: TRBJ1-2
clone_size: .
v_call: TRBV7-2
cdr3_nt: TGTGCCAGCAGCTTACGCCCCCCCTCGACATATGGCTACACCTTC
cdr3_aa: CASSLRPPSTYGYTF

d_call: TRBD2
j_call: TRBJ2-1
clone_size: .
v_call: TRBV6-4
cdr3_nt: TGTGCCAGCAGTGACCTTGCGGGGGGTTTCAATGAGCAGTTCTTC
cdr3_aa: CASSDLAGGFNEQFF

d_call: TRBD2
j_call: TRBJ2-3
clone_size: .
v_call: TRBV10-3
cdr3_nt: TGTGCCATCAGGCCTAGCGGGGGGGCAGATACGCAGTATTTT
cdr3_aa: CAIRPSGGADTQYF

d_call: .
j_call: TRBJ2-3
clone_size: .
v_call: TRBV27
cdr3_nt: TGTGCCAGCAGTTTATCCGGGACACCTGATACGCAGTATTTT
cdr3_aa: CASSLSGTPDTQYF

d_call: .
j_call: TRBJ1-6
clone_size: .
v_call: TRBV14
cdr3_nt: TGTGCCAGCAGCCAAGTTGACAGCAGTACTTCACCCCTCCACTTT
cdr3_aa: CASSQVDSSTSPLHF

d_call: TRBD1
j_call: TRBJ2-1
clone_size: .
v_call: TRBV12-3/TRBV12-4
cdr3_nt: TGTGCCAGCAGTTGGGGGACAGACAATGAGCAGTTCTTC
cdr3_aa: CASSWGTDNEQFF

d_call: TRBD2
j_call: TRBJ2-5
clone_size: .
v_call: TRBV9
cdr3_nt: TGTGCCAGCAGCGTTTCCGGGACTAACGAAGAGACCCAGTACTTC
cdr3_aa: CASSVSGTNEETQYF

d_call: TRBD1
j_call: TRBJ1-5
clone_size: .
v_call: TRBV9
cdr3_nt: TGTGCCAGCAGCAAAACAGGGGGCAATCAGCCCCAGCATTTT
cdr3_aa: CASSKTGGNQPQHF

d_call: .
j_call: TRBJ1-1
clone_size: once
v_call: TRBV5-1
cdr3_nt: TGCGCCAGCAGCTTGCTTGACAGTGAAGCTTTCTTT
cdr3_aa: CASSLLDSEAFF

d_call: .
j_call: TRBJ1-4
clone_size: .
v_call: TRBV3-1/TRBV3-2
cdr3_nt: TGTGCCAGCAGCCCCGGCCGTATAGCAACTAATGAAAAACTGTTTTTT
cdr3_aa: CASSPGRIATNEKLFF

d_call: TRBD1
j_call: TRBJ1-4
clone_size: .
v_call: TRBV28
cdr3_nt: TGTGCCAGCAGTCTCAGACAGGGAGGAAGGGAAAAACTGTTTTTT
cdr3_aa: CASSLRQGGREKLFF

d_call: TRBD1
j_call: TRBJ1-1
clone_size: .
v_call: TRBV7-9
cdr3_nt: TGTGCCAGCAGCTCCGCCTACGGGACAGATCATTTT
cdr3_aa: CASSSAYGTDHF

d_call: .
j_call: TRBJ2-2
clone_size: .
v_call: TRBV7-2
cdr3_nt: TGTGCCAGCAGCTTAGAGGGGTTAGGCGGGGAGCTGTTTTTT
cdr3_aa: CASSLEGLGGELFF

d_call: .
j_call: TRBJ2-3
clone_size: .
v_call: TRBV2
cdr3_nt: TGTGCCAGCAGTGATCGGAGTAGAGCGGGAGATACGCAGTATTTT
cdr3_aa: CASSDRSRAGDTQYF

d_call: .
j_call: TRBJ2-6
clone_size: .
v_call: TRBV28
cdr3_nt: TGTGCCAGCAGTTTGCTAAGGGCCTCTGGGGCCAACGTCCTGACTTTC
cdr3_aa: CASSLLRASGANVLTF

d_call: TRBD1
j_call: TRBJ2-2
clone_size: .
v_call: TRBV7-9
cdr3_nt: TGTGCCAGCAACCCACCCGGGGCGACAGGGGGTAAACTGTTTTTT
cdr3_aa: CASNPPGATGGKLFF

d_call: .
j_call: TRBJ1-1
clone_size: .
v_call: TRBV3-1/TRBV3-2
cdr3_nt: TGTGCCAGCAGCCAAAGGGAGAAGAACACTGAAGCTTTCTTT
cdr3_aa: CASSQREKNTEAFF

d_call: TRBD2
j_call: TRBJ2-3
clone_size: .
v_call: TRBV14
cdr3_nt: TGTGCCAGCAGCCAAGCGGGGACTAGCGTAACGCAGTATTTT
cdr3_aa: CASSQAGTSVTQYF

d_call: .
j_call: TRBJ1-2
clone_size: .
v_call: TRBV6-6
cdr3_nt: TGTGCCAGCAGTCCCCCTGGGATCGGTCTTTCTGGCTACACCTTC
cdr3_aa: CASSPPGIGLSGYTF

d_call: TRBD2
j_call: TRBJ2-5
clone_size: .
v_call: TRBV5-1
cdr3_nt: TGCGCCAGCAGCTTGGCCGTTACTTCGGGGGGGGCCGAGAAGACCCAGTACTTC
cdr3_aa: CASSLAVTSGGAEKTQYF

d_call: .
j_call: TRBJ2-1
clone_size: .
v_call: TRBV25-1
cdr3_nt: TGTGCCAGCAGTTGGGGGGAAGGCGAGCAGTTCTTC
cdr3_aa: CASSWGEGEQFF

d_call: TRBD1
j_call: TRBJ1-6
clone_size: .
v_call: TRBV5-1
cdr3_nt: TGCGCCAGCAGCTTGGAATCGGGACAGGGGGCATCACCCCTCCACTTT
cdr3_aa: CASSLESGQGASPLHF

d_call: .
j_call: TRBJ1-2
clone_size: .
v_call: TRBV18
cdr3_nt: TGTGCCAGCTCACCTGAACCCGCTGGTGACTATGGCTACACCTTC
cdr3_aa: CASSPEPAGDYGYTF

d_call: TRBD1
j_call: TRBJ1-6
clone_size: .
v_call: TRBV19
cdr3_nt: TGTGCCAGTAGTCCGACAGGGAGGTCTGTCAATTCACCCCTCCACTTT
cdr3_aa: CASSPTGRSVNSPLHF

d_call: .
j_call: TRBJ1-2
clone_size: .
v_call: TRBV18
cdr3_nt: TGTGCCAGCTCACCGGACTATGGCTACACCTTC
cdr3_aa: CASSPDYGYTF

d_call: TRBD1
j_call: TRBJ2-6
clone_size: .
v_call: TRBV6-4
cdr3_nt: TGTGCCAGCAGGAGTACTCAGACAGGGTCCAACGTCCTGACTTTC
cdr3_aa: CASRSTQTGSNVLTF

d_call: .
j_call: TRBJ1-5
clone_size: .
v_call: TRBV10-1
cdr3_nt: TGCGCCAGCAGTGAAGACAGGTCAAAGTATCAGCCCCAGCATTTT
cdr3_aa: CASSEDRSKYQPQHF

d_call: TRBD1
j_call: TRBJ1-3
clone_size: .
v_call: TRBV5-8
cdr3_nt: TGTGCCAGCAGCTTCGACAGGGGAGGAAGAAACACCATATATTTT
cdr3_aa: CASSFDRGGRNTIYF

d_call: .
j_call: TRBJ1-1
clone_size: .
v_call: TRBV6-5
cdr3_nt: TGTGCCAGCAGTACTCGAACTGAAGCTTTCTTT
cdr3_aa: CASSTRTEAFF

d_call: TRBD1
j_call: TRBJ1-2
clone_size: .
v_call: TRBV14
cdr3_nt: TGTGCCAGCAGCCAAGAGACCGGGACAGGGTATGGCTACACCTTC
cdr3_aa: CASSQETGTGYGYTF

d_call: .
j_call: TRBJ1-4
clone_size: .
v_call: TRBV28
cdr3_nt: TGTGCCAGCAGTTTACCAGGGGCGCAGAATGAAAAACTGTTTTTT
cdr3_aa: CASSLPGAQNEKLFF

d_call: .
j_call: TRBJ1-5
clone_size: .
v_call: TRBV7-2
cdr3_nt: TGTGCCAGCACGACCGACAAGAATCAGCCCCAGCATTTT
cdr3_aa: CASTTDKNQPQHF

d_call: TRBD2
j_call: TRBJ2-1
clone_size: .
v_call: TRBV4-3
cdr3_nt: TGCGCCAGCAGCCAAAAGACTAGCGGGGCTTTTAATGAGCAGTTCTTC
cdr3_aa: CASSQKTSGAFNEQFF

d_call: TRBD1
j_call: TRBJ1-1
clone_size: .
v_call: TRBV6-5
cdr3_nt: TGTGCCAGCAGCCGCGCAGACAGGGACACTGAAGCTTTCTTT
cdr3_aa: CASSRADRDTEAFF